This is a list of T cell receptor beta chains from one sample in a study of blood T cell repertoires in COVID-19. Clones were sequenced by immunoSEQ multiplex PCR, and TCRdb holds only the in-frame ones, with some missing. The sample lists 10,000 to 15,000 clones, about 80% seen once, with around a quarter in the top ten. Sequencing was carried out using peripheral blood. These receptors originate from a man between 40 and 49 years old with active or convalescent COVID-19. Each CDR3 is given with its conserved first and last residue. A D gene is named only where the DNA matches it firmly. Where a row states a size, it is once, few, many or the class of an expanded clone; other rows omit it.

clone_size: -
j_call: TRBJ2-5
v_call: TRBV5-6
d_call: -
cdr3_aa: CASSSEAESGAETQYF
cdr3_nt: TGTGCCAGCAGCTCCGAGGCAGAATCGGGAGCGGAGACCCAGTACTTC

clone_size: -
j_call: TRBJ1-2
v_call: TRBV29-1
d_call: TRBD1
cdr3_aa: CSVEATGGGYGYTF
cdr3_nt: TGCAGCGTTGAAGCAACAGGGGGTGGGTATGGCTACACCTTC

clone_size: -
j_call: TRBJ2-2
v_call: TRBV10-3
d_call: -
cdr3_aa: CAISDSYTGELFF
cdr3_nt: TGTGCCATCAGTGACAGTTACACCGGGGAGCTGTTTTTT

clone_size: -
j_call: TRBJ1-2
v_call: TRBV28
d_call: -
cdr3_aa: CASSLTAGFYGYTF
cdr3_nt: TGTGCCAGCAGTTTAACGGCAGGGTTCTATGGCTACACCTTC

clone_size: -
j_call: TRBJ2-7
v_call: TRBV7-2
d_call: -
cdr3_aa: CASSTSAPGEQYF
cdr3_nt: TGTGCCAGCAGCACGAGCGCTCCGGGCGAGCAGTACTTC

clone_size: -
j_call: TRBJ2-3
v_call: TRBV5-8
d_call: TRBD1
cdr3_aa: CASSFGQGTDTQYF
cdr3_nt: TGTGCCAGCAGCTTCGGACAGGGCACAGATACGCAGTATTTT

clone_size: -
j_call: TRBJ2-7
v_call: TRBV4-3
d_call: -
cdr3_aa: CASSQDPIGGSYEQYF
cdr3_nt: TGCGCCAGCAGCCAAGATCCAATAGGCGGAAGCTACGAGCAGTACTTC

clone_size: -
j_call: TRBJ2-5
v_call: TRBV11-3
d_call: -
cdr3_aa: CASSLVGHHRETQYF
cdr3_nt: TGTGCCAGCAGCTTAGTGGGACACCACCGGGAGACCCAGTACTTC

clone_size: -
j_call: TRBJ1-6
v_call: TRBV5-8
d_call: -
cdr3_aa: CASTPRRADSPLHF
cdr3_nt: TGTGCCAGCACCCCGAGGAGGGCTGATTCACCCCTCCACTTT

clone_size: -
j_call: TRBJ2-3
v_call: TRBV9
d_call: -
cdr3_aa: CASSFSGQAGHTADTQYF
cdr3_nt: TGTGCCAGCAGCTTTAGCGGACAGGCCGGGCATACCGCAGATACGCAGTATTTT

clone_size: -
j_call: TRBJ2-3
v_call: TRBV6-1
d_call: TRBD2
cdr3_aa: CASSETSGGADTQYF
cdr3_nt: TGTGCCAGCAGTGAGACTAGCGGGGGGGCAGATACGCAGTATTTT

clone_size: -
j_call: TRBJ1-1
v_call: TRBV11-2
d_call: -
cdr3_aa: CASSPGFLRARYTEAFF
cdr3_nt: TGTGCCAGCAGCCCAGGGTTTCTTCGAGCCCGATACACTGAAGCTTTCTTT

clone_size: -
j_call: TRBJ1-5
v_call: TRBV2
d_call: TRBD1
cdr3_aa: CASRTGGTQPQHF
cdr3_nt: TGTGCCAGCAGGACAGGGGGCACTCAGCCCCAGCATTTT

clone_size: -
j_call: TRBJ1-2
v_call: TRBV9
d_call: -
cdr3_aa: CASSVGLGIADGYTF
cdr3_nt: TGTGCCAGCAGCGTAGGTCTCGGTATCGCCGATGGCTACACCTTC

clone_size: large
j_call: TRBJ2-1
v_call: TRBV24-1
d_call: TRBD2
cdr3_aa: CATSGLAVTSSYNEQFF
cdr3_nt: TGTGCCACCAGCGGACTAGCGGTCACCAGCTCCTACAATGAGCAGTTCTTC

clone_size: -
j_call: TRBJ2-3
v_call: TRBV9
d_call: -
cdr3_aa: CASGVGGGGTDTQYF
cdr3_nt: TGTGCCAGCGGCGTAGGAGGGGGGGGTACAGATACGCAGTATTTT

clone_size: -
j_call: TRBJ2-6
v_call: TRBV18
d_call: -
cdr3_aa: CASSGQGANVLTF
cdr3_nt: TGTGCCAGCTCAGGACAGGGGGCCAACGTCCTGACTTTC

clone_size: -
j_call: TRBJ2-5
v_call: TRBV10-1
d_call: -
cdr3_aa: CASSFWLSGETQYF
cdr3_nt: TGCGCCAGCAGTTTTTGGCTCAGCGGGGAGACCCAGTACTTC

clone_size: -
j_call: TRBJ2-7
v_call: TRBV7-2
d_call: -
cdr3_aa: CASSPGGPSYEQYF
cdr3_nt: TGTGCCAGCAGCCCCGGAGGTCCATCCTACGAGCAGTACTTC

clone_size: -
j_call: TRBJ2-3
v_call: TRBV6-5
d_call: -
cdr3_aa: CASSYSNRITDTQYF
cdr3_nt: TGTGCCAGCAGTTACTCGAACAGGATCACAGATACGCAGTATTTT

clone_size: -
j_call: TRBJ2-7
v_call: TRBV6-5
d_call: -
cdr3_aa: CASSRRVGEAYEQYF
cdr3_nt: TGTGCCAGCAGTCGTAGAGTAGGTGAGGCCTACGAGCAGTACTTC

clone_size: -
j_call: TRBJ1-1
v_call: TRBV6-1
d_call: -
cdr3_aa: CASSEWGRNTEAFF
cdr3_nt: TGTGCCAGCAGTGAATGGGGCAGGAACACTGAAGCTTTCTTT

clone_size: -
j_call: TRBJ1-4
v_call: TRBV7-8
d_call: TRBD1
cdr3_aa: CASSTRTGRGEKLFF
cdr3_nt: TGTGCCAGCAGCACCCGGACAGGGAGGGGTGAAAAACTGTTTTTT

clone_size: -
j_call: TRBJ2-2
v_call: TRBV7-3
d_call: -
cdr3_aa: CASSLGSGELFF
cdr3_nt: TGTGCCAGCAGCTTAGGGAGCGGGGAGCTGTTTTTT

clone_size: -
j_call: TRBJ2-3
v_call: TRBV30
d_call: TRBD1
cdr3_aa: CAWRRGTAADTQYF
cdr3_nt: TGTGCCTGGAGGAGGGGGACAGCCGCAGATACGCAGTATTTT

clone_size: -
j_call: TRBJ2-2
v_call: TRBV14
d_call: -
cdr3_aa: CASSQQGSTGELFF
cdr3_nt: TGTGCCAGCAGCCAACAGGGTTCCACCGGGGAGCTGTTTTTT

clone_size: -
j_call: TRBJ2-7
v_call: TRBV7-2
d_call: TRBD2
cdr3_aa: CASSLVGSGTPYEQYF
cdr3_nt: TGTGCCAGCAGCTTAGTTGGGAGCGGGACCCCCTACGAGCAGTACTTC

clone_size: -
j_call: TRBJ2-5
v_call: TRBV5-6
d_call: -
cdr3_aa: CASSIWEKQETQYF
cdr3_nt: TGTGCCAGCAGCATCTGGGAGAAACAAGAGACCCAGTACTTC

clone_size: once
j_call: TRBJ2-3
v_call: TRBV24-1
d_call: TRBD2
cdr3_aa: CATSVSSGADTQYF
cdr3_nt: TGTGCCACCAGTGTGTCTAGCGGGGCTGATACGCAGTATTTT

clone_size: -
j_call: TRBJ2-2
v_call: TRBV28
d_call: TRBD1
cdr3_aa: CASSTARVGGVSTGELFF
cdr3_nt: TGTGCCAGCAGTACCGCCCGTGTAGGGGGCGTTAGCACCGGGGAGCTGTTTTTT

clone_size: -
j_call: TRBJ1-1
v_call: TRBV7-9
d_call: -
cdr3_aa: CASSEVQGNTEAFF
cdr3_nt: TGTGCCAGCAGCGAGGTACAGGGAAACACTGAAGCTTTCTTT

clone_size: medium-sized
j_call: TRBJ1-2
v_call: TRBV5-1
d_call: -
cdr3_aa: CASSLDSGLANYGYTF
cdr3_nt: TGCGCCAGCAGCTTGGACTCAGGCTTAGCTAACTATGGCTACACCTTC

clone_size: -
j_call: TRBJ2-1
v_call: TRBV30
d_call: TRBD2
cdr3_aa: CAWSLGLGSNEQFF
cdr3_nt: TGTGCCTGGAGTCTTGGACTAGGGAGCAATGAGCAGTTCTTC

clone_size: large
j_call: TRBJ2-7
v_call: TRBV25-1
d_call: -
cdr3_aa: CASSPTEYEQYF
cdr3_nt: TGTGCCAGCAGCCCGACAGAATACGAGCAGTACTTC

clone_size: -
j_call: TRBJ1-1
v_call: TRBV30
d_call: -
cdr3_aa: CAWISYEAGGGTEAFF
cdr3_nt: TGTGCCTGGATATCGTACGAAGCCGGCGGGGGCACTGAAGCTTTCTTT

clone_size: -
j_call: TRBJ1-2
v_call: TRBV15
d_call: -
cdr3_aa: CATSREGFGSASGIAGYTF
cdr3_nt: TGTGCCACCAGCAGGGAGGGTTTTGGCAGCGCAAGCGGAATAGCTGGCTACACCTTC

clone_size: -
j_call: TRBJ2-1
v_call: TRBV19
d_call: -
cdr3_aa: CASRQVPGNEQFF
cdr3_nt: TGTGCCAGCAGACAGGTCCCGGGGAATGAGCAGTTCTTC

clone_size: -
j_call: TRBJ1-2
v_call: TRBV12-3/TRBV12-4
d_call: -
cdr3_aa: CASKGFGYGYTF
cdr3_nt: TGTGCCAGCAAGGGGTTCGGCTATGGCTACACCTTC

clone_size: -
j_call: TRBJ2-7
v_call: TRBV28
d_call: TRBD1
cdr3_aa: CASSPGWTGSSYEQYF
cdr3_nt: TGTGCCAGCAGCCCAGGGTGGACAGGAAGCTCCTACGAGCAGTACTTC

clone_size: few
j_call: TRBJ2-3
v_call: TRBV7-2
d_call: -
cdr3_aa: CASSFAGTLTDTQYF
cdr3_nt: TGTGCCAGCAGCTTCGCCGGGACTTTGACAGATACGCAGTATTTT

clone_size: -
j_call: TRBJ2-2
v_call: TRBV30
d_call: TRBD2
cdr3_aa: CAWSVRLAGVGGTGELFF
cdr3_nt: TGTGCCTGGAGTGTAAGGCTAGCGGGAGTTGGTGGCACCGGGGAGCTGTTTTTT

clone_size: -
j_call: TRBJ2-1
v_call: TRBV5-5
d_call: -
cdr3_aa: CASSLRSADNNEQFF
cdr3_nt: TGTGCCAGCAGCTTGCGGTCCGCGGACAACAATGAGCAGTTCTTC

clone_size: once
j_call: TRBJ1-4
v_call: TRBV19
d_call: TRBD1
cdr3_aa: CASHIEGQGRKLFF
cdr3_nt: TGTGCCAGTCATATCGAGGGACAGGGTAGAAAACTGTTTTTT

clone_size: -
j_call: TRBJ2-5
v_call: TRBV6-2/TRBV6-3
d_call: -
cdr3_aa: CASSFRAAGPQETQYF
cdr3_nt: TGTGCCAGCAGTTTCAGGGCGGCGGGGCCACAAGAGACCCAGTACTTC

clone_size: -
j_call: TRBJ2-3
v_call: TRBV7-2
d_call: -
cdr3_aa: CASSRTGGGDTQYF
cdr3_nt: TGTGCCAGCAGTCGAACGGGGGGCGGAGATACGCAGTATTTT

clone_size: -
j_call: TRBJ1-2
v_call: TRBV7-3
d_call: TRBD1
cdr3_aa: CASSSGQGAYGYTF
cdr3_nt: TGTGCCAGCAGTTCGGGACAGGGGGCCTATGGCTACACCTTC